This T cell receptor (beta chain) was retrieved from a study of T-cell memory formation after mild COVID-19. Study observations and caveats: The CD4+ clones that contracted clustered mainly within CM and EM, and the CD8+ clones concentrated in EMRA. Prior to infection, memory already included some responding clones, suggesting cross-reactive memory joined.

The V gene end was trimmed by 2 bases and the J gene end by 6 bases; junction bases not matched to a gene: 3. From germline, CDR1 is PRHDT and CDR2 FYEKMQ (reference sequence). This CDR3 spans 13 amino acids. TCRdb re-called the 5' RACE reads through MiXCR, storing one row per CDR3 protein. The sample lists fewer than 650,000 distinct CDR3 sequences; approximately 21% were seen once. About this clonotype itself: What it binds is not known.

The V and J genes are TRBV13 and TRBJ2-7; 8 positions match TRBD1. This receptor was obtained from an adult woman who had mild COVID-19 (a few samples of this study predate the infection). Cell type and time point are not known. The sample consisted of PBMCs or a T cell subset sorted from them (not recorded which). The CDR3 DNA reads TGTGCCAGCAGCTTACCAGGGGGCCTCGAGCAGTACTTC. It is translated as CASSLPGGLEQYF.